This T cell receptor (beta chain) is drawn from a study of T cells in Graves' hyperthyroidism and ophthalmopathy. Criteria for exclusion of patients were uncontrolled infection, other autoimmune disease, pregnancy or lactation. V was pared by 1 base and J by 7 bases, with 23 bases between. Germline V gene data show CDR1 as MNHEY and CDR2 as SMNVEV (reference sequence). This CDR3 has 18 amino acids. This clonotype has a count of ten or more. There were TCR beta CDR3 regions amplified from RNA transcripts. Carried out on the TCR CDR3, a first-round RT-PCR used the HTBI primer set. A single record per CDR3 protein comes from TCRdb applying MiXCR to the multiplex PCR reads. The sample carries roughly 350,000 distinct CDR3 sequences, roughly 15% recorded once.

V is TRBV27 and J is TRBJ2-1; possible D gene TRBD2, 5 bases. The receptor's source is a woman aged 25 to 45 with Graves' ophthalmopathy. The sample taken for sequencing was blood. The CDR3 loop is CASSLFGFSGNKGNEQFF. The CDR3 nucleotides read TGTGCCAGCAGTTTATTTGGTTTCTCCGGGAATAAAGGGAATGAGCAGTTCTTC.